The clone carrying this TCR beta chain was seen many times. The antigen remains undetermined. The data were taken from a study of neurological immune-mediated disorders. Each TCR transcript was tagged with a 10-nucleotide random UMI during 5'RACE. TCRdb re-derived calls from the 5' RACE reads in MiXCR, one entry per CDR3 protein. The sample carries roughly 75,000 distinct CDR3 sequences, just over 2.5% recorded once. Unsorted libraries came from 2 million PBMCs stored at -80 °C. The CDR3 runs to 15 residues. Germline V lookup: CDR1 MNHEY, CDR2 SVGAGI. The V and J ends lost 5 bases and 2 bases respectively, with 13 bases between them. Whole-study findings and limits: Phylogenetic grouping put 18 of 34 multiple sclerosis patients' repertoires into one related-CDR3 cluster, a possible signature.

The chain carries TRBV6-5 and TRBJ2-1, with D possibly TRBD2 on 5 matching bases. Material: PBMCs. The sequence came from a woman younger than 45 with multiple sclerosis. DNA for the CDR3: TGTGCCAGCAGTAGGACGGAGGTTCCCTACAATGAGCAGTTCTTC. Translation: CASSRTEVPYNEQFF.